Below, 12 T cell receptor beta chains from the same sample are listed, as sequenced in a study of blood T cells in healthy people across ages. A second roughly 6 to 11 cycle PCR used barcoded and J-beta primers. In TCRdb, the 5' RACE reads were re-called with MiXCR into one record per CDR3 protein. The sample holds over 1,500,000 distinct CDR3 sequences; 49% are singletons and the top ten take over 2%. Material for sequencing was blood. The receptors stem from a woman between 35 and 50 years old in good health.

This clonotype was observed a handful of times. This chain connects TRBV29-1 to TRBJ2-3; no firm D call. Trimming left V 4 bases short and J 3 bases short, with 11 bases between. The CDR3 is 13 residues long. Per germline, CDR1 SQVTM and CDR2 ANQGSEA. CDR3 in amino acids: CSVAPIGTDTQYF. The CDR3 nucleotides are TGCAGCGTTGCCCCCATAGGTACAGATACGCAGTATTTT.

The CDR3 region is CATRVSLETQYF. CDR3 coding DNA: TGTGCCACCAGGGTCTCCCTAGAGACCCAGTACTTC. The J gene is TRBJ2-5, the V gene TRBV6-5; possibly TRBD1 for D (5 bases). The CDR3 has 12 amino acids. Trimming removed 10 bases at V and 4 bases at J, with 13 bases between. Per germline, CDR1 MNHEY and CDR2 SVGAGI.

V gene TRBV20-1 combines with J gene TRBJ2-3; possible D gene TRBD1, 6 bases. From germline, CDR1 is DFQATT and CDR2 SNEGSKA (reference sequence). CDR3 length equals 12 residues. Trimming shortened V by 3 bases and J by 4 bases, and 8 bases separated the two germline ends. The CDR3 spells CSARGHADTQYF. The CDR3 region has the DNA TGCAGTGCTAGGGGACACGCAGATACGCAGTATTTT.

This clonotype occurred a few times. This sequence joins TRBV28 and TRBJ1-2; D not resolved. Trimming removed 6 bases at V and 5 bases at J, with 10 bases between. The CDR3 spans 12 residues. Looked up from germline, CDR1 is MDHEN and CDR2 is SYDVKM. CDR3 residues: CASSYVAYGYTF. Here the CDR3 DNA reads TGTGCCAGCAGCTACGTGGCGTATGGCTACACCTTC.

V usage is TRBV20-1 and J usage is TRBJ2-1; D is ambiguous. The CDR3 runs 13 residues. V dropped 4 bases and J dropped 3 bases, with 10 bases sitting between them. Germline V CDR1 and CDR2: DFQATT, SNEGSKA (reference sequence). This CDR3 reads CSATDTYYNEQFF. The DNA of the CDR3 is TGCAGTGCTACGGATACCTACTACAATGAGCAGTTCTTC.

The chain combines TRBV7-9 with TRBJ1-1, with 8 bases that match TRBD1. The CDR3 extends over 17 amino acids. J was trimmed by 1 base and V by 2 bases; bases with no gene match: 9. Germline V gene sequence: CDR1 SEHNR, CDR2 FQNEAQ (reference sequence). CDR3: CASSLPLGRGPNTEAFF. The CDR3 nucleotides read TGTGCCAGCAGCTTACCTTTGGGCAGGGGGCCGAACACTGAAGCTTTCTTT.

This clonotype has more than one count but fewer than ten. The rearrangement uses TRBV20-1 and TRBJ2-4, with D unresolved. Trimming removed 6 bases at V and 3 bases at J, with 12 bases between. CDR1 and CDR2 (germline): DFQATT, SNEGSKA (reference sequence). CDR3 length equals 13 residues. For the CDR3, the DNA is TGCAGTGCCACCTCGGTCAACAAAAACATTCAGTACTTC. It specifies CSATSVNKNIQYF.

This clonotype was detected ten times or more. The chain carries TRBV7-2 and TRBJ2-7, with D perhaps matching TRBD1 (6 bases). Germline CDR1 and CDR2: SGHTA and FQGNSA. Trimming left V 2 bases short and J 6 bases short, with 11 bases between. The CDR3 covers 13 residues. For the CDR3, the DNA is TGTGCCAGCAGCTTACAGGGGTATGGCGAGCAGTACTTC. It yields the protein CASSLQGYGEQYF.

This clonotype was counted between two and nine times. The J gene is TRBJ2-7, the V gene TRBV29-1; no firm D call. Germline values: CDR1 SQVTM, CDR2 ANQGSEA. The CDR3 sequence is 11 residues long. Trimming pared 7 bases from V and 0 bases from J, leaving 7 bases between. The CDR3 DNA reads TGCAGCGCTCGACACTCCTACGAGCAGTACTTC. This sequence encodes CSARHSYEQYF.

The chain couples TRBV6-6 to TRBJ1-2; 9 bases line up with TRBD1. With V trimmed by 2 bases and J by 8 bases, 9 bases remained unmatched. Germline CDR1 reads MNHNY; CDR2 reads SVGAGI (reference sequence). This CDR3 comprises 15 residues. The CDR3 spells CASSYLRDREDGYTF. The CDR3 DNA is TGTGCCAGCAGTTACCTCCGGGACAGGGAGGACGGCTACACCTTC.

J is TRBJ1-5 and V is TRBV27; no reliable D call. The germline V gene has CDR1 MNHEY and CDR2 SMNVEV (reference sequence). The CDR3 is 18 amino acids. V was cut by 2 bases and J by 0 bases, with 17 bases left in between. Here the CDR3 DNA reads TGTGCCAGCAGTTTACCACCCACTCGGCAGCTTAGCAATCAGCCCCAGCATTTT. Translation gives CASSLPPTRQLSNQPQHF.

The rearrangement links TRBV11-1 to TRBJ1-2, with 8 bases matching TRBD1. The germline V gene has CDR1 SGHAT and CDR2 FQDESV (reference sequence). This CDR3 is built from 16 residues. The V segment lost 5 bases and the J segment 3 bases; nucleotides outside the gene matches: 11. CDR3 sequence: CASSHWTGKADYGYTF. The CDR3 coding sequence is TGTGCCAGCAGCCACTGGACAGGGAAGGCTGACTATGGCTACACCTTC.